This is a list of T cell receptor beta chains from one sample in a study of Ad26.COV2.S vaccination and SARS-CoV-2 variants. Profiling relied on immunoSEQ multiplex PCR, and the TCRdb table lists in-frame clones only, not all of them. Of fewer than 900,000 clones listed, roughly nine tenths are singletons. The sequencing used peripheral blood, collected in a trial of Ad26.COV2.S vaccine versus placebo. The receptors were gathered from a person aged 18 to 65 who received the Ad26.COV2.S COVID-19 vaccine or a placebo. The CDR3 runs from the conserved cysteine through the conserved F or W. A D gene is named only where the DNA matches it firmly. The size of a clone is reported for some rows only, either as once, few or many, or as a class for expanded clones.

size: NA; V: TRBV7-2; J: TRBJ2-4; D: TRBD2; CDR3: CASSIGTSGGENIQYF; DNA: TGTGCCAGCAGCATAGGGACTAGCGGGGGAGAAAACATTCAGTACTTC
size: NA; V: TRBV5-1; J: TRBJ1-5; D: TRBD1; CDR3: CASSEGQANQPQHF; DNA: TGCGCCAGCAGCGAGGGACAGGCGAATCAGCCCCAGCATTTT
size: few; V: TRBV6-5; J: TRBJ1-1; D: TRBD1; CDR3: CASSQGAEAFF; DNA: TGTGCCAGCAGCCAGGGGGCCGAAGCTTTCTTT
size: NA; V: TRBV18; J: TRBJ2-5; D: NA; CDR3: CASSPPDQETQYF; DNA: TGTGCCAGCTCACCCCCTGATCAAGAGACCCAGTACTTC
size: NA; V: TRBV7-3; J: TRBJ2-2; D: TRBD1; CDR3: CASSYTGGANGELFF; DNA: TGTGCCAGCAGCTACACAGGGGGCGCGAACGGGGAGCTGTTTTTT
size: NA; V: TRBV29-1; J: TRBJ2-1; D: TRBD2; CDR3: CSVVGTSGDGSSYNEQFF; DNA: TGCAGCGTTGTCGGGACTAGCGGAGACGGAAGCTCCTACAATGAGCAGTTCTTC
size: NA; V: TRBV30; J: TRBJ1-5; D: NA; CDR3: CAWSRGGRVDQPQHF; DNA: TGTGCCTGGTCACGGGGGGGTAGGGTGGATCAGCCCCAGCATTTT
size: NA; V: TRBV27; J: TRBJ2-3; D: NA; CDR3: CASRGRRGTDTQYF; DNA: TGTGCCAGCAGGGGGAGGCGGGGCACAGATACGCAGTATTTT
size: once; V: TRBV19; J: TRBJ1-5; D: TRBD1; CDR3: CASSPGTVSNQPQHF; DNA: TGTGCCAGTAGTCCTGGGACAGTCAGCAATCAGCCCCAGCATTTT
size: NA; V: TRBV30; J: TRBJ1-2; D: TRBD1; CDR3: CARWRQGAKDYGYTF; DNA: TGTGCCCGGTGGCGACAGGGAGCCAAGGACTATGGCTACACCTTC
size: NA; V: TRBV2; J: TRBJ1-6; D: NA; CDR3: CASSGGQYNSPLHF; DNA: TGTGCCAGCAGTGGCGGACAGTATAATTCACCCCTCCACTTT
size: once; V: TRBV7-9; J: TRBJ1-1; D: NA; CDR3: CASSRWGANTEAFF; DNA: TGTGCCAGCAGCCGGTGGGGGGCGAACACTGAAGCTTTCTTT
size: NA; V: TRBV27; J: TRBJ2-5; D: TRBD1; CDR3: CASSLGQGRETQYF; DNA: TGTGCCAGCAGTTTGGGACAGGGGAGGGAGACCCAGTACTTC
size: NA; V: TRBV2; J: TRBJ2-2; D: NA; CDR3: CASSDNTGELFF; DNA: TGTGCCAGCAGTGATAACACCGGGGAGCTGTTTTTT
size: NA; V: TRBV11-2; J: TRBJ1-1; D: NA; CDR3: CASSSTLNTEAFF; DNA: TGTGCCAGCAGCTCAACTTTGAACACTGAAGCTTTCTTT
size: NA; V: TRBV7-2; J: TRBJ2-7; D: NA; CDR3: CASSIGTSTYEQYF; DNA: TGTGCCAGCAGCATCGGGACCTCAACCTACGAGCAGTACTTC
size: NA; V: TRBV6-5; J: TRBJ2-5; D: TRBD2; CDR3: CASSSTGGLGETQYF; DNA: TGTGCCAGCAGTTCGACGGGGGGGCTCGGGGAGACCCAGTACTTC